One sample yielded the 15 T cell receptor beta chains listed below, sequenced in a study of cytomegalovirus exposure and HLA in healthy donors. In the PCR, 60 Vbeta and 13 Jbeta primers were used. Data came from immunoSEQ multiplex PCR; TCRdb stores just in-frame clones and leaves some out. The sample includes 60,000 to 70,000 clones, around 80% of them seen just once. Sequencing was done on a sample of PBMCs. The receptors originated from a woman aged 25 to 39 in good health and CMV-seronegative.

V and J are TRBV7-8 and TRBJ1-2; no firm D call. The CDR3 extends over 15 amino acids. CDR1 and CDR2 (germline): SGHVS, FQNEAQ. V was clipped by 0 bases and J by 8 bases, with 16 bases between them. The CDR3 DNA is TGTGCCAGCAGCTTAGCGATCGTAGGCGGGTCCGGCTACACCTTC. Translation gives CASSLAIVGGSGYTF.

The chain combines TRBV19 with TRBJ2-7, with unresolved D. Looked up from germline, CDR1 is LNHDA and CDR2 is SQIVND (reference sequence). The V end was cut by 4 bases, the J end by 2 bases, with 9 bases between. This CDR3 has 13 amino acids. CDR3 amino acids: CASSSNTPYEQYF. CDR3 nucleotide sequence: TGTGCCAGTAGTAGCAACACCCCCTACGAGCAGTACTTC.

The CDR3 protein is CASSLGQPNTEAFF. CDR3 coding DNA: TGTGCCAGCAGCTTAGGGCAACCGAACACTGAAGCTTTCTTT. The gene calls are TRBV7-8 and TRBJ1-1; D is unresolved. The CDR3 runs to 14 residues. Between the trimmed V and J ends, which lost 1 base and 1 base, there was a span of 7 bases. The germline V gene encodes CDR1 SGHVS and CDR2 FQNEAQ.

This rearrangement joins TRBV7-8 to TRBJ1-1; D possibly corresponds to TRBD1 (6 bases). With 4 bases removed from V and 7 bases from J, the gap between germline ends came to 13 bases. CDR1 is SGHVS, CDR2 FQNEAQ, per germline. This CDR3 has 13 residues. This chain's CDR3 is CASSSGQRDEAFF. The CDR3 coding sequence is TGTGCCAGCAGCTCCGGACAGAGAGATGAAGCTTTCTTT.

The chain couples TRBV13 to TRBJ1-3; no clear D. Germline V CDR1 and CDR2: PRHDT, FYEKMQ (reference sequence). The V and J ends lost 3 bases and 0 bases respectively, with 6 bases between them. This CDR3 comprises 14 residues. The CDR3 loop reads CASSFESSGNTIYF. The CDR3 region has the DNA TGTGCCAGCAGCTTTGAGAGCTCTGGAAACACCATATATTTT.

The J gene is TRBJ2-6, the V gene TRBV19; 8 bases align to TRBD1. This CDR3 comprises 16 residues. J lost 1 base, V lost 8 bases, and 7 bases had no gene match. In germline, CDR1 is LNHDA, CDR2 SQIVND (reference sequence). CDR3 residues: CASLDRGLSGANVLTF. The CDR3 nucleotides are TGTGCCAGTTTAGACAGGGGCCTTTCTGGGGCCAACGTCCTGACTTTC.

The chain combines TRBV7-7 with TRBJ2-1; possible D gene TRBD1, 6 bases. Germline CDR1 SSHAT, CDR2 FNYEAQ (reference sequence). The CDR3 totals 13 residues. V lost 5 bases and J 6 bases, leaving 11 bases between the germline ends. The CDR3 DNA reads TGTGCCAGCAGCACCACAGGGAGCAATGAGCAGTTCTTC. It specifies CASSTTGSNEQFF.

The chain recombines TRBV11-2 with TRBJ1-2; a weak D match, TRBD1 (6 bases). Germline V gives CDR1 SGHAT, CDR2 FQNNGV. This CDR3 has 15 residues. The V end lost 0 bases, the J end lost 4 bases, and 12 bases lay between the germline ends. CDR3 loop: CASSLDRGGPYGYTF. Written as DNA, the CDR3 is TGTGCCAGCAGCTTAGATCGGGGGGGGCCCTATGGCTACACCTTC.

This clone has only a few counts. This chain connects TRBV5-4 to TRBJ1-3; D not resolved. Trimming stripped 5 bases from V and 2 bases from J, with 8 bases between. Germline V gene data show CDR1 as SGHNT and CDR2 as YYREEE (reference sequence). This CDR3 contains 13 residues. The CDR3 reads CASSSGTGNTIYF. DNA of the CDR3: TGTGCCAGCAGTTCCGGTACTGGAAACACCATATATTTT.

V and J are TRBV25-1 and TRBJ1-1, with D maybe TRBD1 (6 bases). Germline assignment: CDR1 MGHDK and CDR2 SYGVNS. CDR3 size: 13 residues. The V end was cut by 7 bases, the J end by 2 bases, with 11 bases between. The CDR3 DNA sequence: TGTGCCAGCACCCAGGGGCGAAACACTGAAGCTTTCTTT. Its protein is CASTQGRNTEAFF. Based on the CDR3 plus reference TRBV25-1 and TRBJ1-1, the full variable domain is EADIYQTPRYLVIGTGKKITLECSQTMGHDKMYWYQQDPGMELHLIHYSYGVNSTEKGDLSSESTVSRIRTEHFPLTLESARPSHTSQYLCASTQGRNTEAFFGQGTRLTVV.

The DNA for the CDR3 is TGTGCCAGCAGCCGACAGGGAAAGAACACTGAAGCTTTCTTT. Translating gives CASSRQGKNTEAFF. The chain links TRBV6-4 to TRBJ1-1; TRBD1 matches at 7 bases. The germline V gene encodes CDR1 MRHNA and CDR2 SNTAGT. The CDR3 runs 14 residues. V was clipped by 6 bases and J by 1 base; unmatched bases: 5.

A single count supports this clone. The V and J genes are TRBV28 and TRBJ1-6; 7 nucleotides agree with TRBD1. The CDR3 length is 17 residues. The germline gives CDR1 MDHEN, CDR2 SYDVKM. V trimming: 2 bases; J trimming: 6 bases; junction bases outside the gene matches: 10. This chain's CDR3 is CASSLGFRGSFNSPLHF. In DNA, the CDR3 is TGTGCCAGCAGTTTAGGGTTCAGGGGGAGTTTTAATTCACCCCTCCACTTT.

This chain uses TRBV4-1 with TRBJ2-7; D is ambiguous. This CDR3 contains 13 residues. Deletions cut 3 bases from V and 1 base from J, with 7 bases between. Germline values: CDR1 MGHRA, CDR2 YSYEKL. CDR3 DNA sequence: TGCGCCAGCAGCCAGAGCCCTTCCTACGAGCAGTACTTC. It yields the protein CASSQSPSYEQYF.

This chain connects TRBV15 to TRBJ1-4; the match to TRBD1 covers 10 bases. Looked up from germline, CDR1 is LNHNV and CDR2 is YYDKDF (reference sequence). This CDR3 region has 18 residues. Unmatched junction bases numbered 9, after V lost 0 bases and J lost 5 bases. CDR3 sequence: CATSRDRRLDRGNEKLFF. As DNA, the CDR3 is TGTGCCACCAGCAGAGATCGGCGCCTGGACAGGGGGAATGAAAAACTGTTTTTT.

V gene TRBV13 combines with J gene TRBJ2-4; no clear D. Trimming removed 4 bases from V and 2 bases from J, with 9 bases in between. From germline, CDR1 is PRHDT and CDR2 FYEKMQ (reference sequence). The length of the CDR3 is 14 residues. CDR3 sequence: CASSSRVTKNIQYF. The CDR3 coding sequence is TGTGCCAGCAGCTCTCGGGTAACCAAAAACATTCAGTACTTC. Variable domain in full (rest from reference TRBV13 and TRBJ2-4): AAGVIQSPRHLIKEKRETATLKCYPIPRHDTVYWYQQGPGQDPQFLISFYEKMQSDKGSIPDRFSAQQFSDYHSELNMSSLELGDSALYFCASSSRVTKNIQYFGAGTRLSVL.